This T cell receptor beta chain was observed in a study of blood T cell repertoires in COVID-19. The protocol was immunoSEQ multiplex PCR, while the TCRdb copy is restricted to in-frame clones and leaves out a portion. The data contain under 250,000 clones, 65% to 90% of them singletons. CDR3 length: 14 amino acids. CDR1 and CDR2 from the germline V gene are SGDLS and YYNGEE. Trimming pared 2 bases from V and 1 base from J, leaving 7 bases between. The chain links TRBV9 to TRBJ1-3, with a possible D match to TRBD1 (5 bases). This clonotype was sampled from a woman aged 50 to 65 with acute COVID-19. Sequencing was carried out using PBMCs or T cells enriched from blood (not recorded which). The CDR3: CASSVSGSGNTIYF. The DNA for the CDR3 is TGTGCCAGCAGCGTTTCAGGGTCTGGAAACACCATATATTTT.